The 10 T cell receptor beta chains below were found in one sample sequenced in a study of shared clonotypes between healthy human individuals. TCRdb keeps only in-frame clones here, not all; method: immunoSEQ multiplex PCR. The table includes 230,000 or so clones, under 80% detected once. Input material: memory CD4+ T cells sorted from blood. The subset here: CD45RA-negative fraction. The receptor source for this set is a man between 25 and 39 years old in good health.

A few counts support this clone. This CDR3 reads CASSSGDRNEQYF. The CDR3 DNA follows: TGTGCCAGCAGTTCAGGAGACAGGAACGAGCAGTACTTC. The chain links TRBV28 to TRBJ2-7; D is perhaps TRBD1 (6 bases). V shed 4 bases and J shed 5 bases, with 12 bases lying between them. The CDR3 runs to 13 residues. CDR1 is MDHEN, CDR2 SYDVKM, per germline.

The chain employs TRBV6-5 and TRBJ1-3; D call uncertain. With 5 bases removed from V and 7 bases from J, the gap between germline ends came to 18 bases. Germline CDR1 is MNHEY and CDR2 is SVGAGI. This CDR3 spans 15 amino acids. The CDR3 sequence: CASSPLSAPGNTIYF. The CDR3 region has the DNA TGTGCCAGCAGTCCTTTGTCGGCACCCGGCAACACCATATATTTT.

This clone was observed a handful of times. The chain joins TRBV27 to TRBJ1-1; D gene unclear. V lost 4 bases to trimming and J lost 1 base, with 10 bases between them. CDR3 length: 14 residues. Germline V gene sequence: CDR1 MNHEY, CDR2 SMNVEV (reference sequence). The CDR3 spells CASSSYRANTEAFF. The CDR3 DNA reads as TGTGCCAGCAGTTCCTACCGGGCGAACACTGAAGCTTTCTTT.

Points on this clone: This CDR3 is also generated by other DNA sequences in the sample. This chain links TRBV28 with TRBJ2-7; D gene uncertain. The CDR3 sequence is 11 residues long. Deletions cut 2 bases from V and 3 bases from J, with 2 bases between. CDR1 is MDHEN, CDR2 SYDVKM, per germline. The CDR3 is CASSLRYEQYF. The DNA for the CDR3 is TGTGCCAGCAGTTTACGCTACGAGCAGTACTTC.

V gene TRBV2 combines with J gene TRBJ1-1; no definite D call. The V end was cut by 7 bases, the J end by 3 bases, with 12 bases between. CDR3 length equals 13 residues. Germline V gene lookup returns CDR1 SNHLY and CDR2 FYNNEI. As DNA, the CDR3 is TGTGCCAGCAAACGGGAGTGGGACACTGAAGCTTTCTTT. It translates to CASKREWDTEAFF.

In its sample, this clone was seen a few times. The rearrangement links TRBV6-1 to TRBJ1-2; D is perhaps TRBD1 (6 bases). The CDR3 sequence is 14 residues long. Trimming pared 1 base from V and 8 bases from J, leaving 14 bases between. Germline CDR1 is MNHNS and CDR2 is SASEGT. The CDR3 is CASSEVTGSGGYTF. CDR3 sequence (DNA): TGTGCCAGCAGTGAAGTGACAGGTTCGGGGGGCTACACCTTC.

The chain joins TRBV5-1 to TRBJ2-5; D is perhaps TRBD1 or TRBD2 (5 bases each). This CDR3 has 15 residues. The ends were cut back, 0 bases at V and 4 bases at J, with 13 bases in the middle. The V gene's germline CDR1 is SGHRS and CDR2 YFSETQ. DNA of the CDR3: TGCGCCAGCAGCTTGGCCTCGCCAGGGAGAGAGACCCAGTACTTC. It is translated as CASSLASPGRETQYF.

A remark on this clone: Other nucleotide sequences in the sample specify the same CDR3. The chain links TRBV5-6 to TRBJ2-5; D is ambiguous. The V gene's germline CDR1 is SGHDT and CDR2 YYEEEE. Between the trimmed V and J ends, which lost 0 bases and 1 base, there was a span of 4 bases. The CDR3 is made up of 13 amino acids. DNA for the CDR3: TGTGCCAGCAGCTTGGGGTTCCAAGAGACCCAGTACTTC. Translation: CASSLGFQETQYF.

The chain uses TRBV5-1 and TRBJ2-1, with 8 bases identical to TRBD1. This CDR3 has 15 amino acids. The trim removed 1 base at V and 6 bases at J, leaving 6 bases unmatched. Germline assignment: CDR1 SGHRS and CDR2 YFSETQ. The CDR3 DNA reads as TGCGCCAGCAGCTTGTTGGACAGGGCAAGCAATGAGCAGTTCTTC. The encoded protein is CASSLLDRASNEQFF.

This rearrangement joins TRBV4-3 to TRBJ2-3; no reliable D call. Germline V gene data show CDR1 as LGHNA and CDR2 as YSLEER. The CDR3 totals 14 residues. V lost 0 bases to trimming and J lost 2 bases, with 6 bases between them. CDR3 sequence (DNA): TGCGCCAGCAGCCAAGACCTCTACACAGATACGCAGTATTTT. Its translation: CASSQDLYTDTQYF.